Listed here are 26 T cell receptor beta chains from one sample, sequenced in a study of shared clonotypes between healthy human individuals. Profiling relied on immunoSEQ multiplex PCR, and the TCRdb table lists in-frame clones only, not all of them. The sample has more than 500,000 clones, approximately 95% seen once. Sequencing was performed on naive CD4+ T cells sorted from blood. Subset specified: CD45RA+ positively selected. All receptors derive from a woman under 40 in good health.

The chain combines TRBV7-2 with TRBJ2-3; D is unclear. Trimming removed 3 bases from V and 6 bases from J, with 4 bases in between. Germline CDR1 SGHTA, CDR2 FQGNSA. The CDR3 has 11 amino acids. CDR3 nucleotides: TGTGCCAGCAGCTTTAGGGATACGCAGTATTTT. Its translation is CASSFRDTQYF.

The chain recombines TRBV28 with TRBJ2-7; D possibly corresponds to TRBD1 (5 bases). Trimming stripped 8 bases from V and 0 bases from J, with 11 bases between. Germline values: CDR1 MDHEN, CDR2 SYDVKM. This CDR3 has 13 amino acids. CDR3 nucleotide sequence: TGTGCCAGCGGCCAGGGATTCTCCTACGAGCAGTACTTC. As protein: CASGQGFSYEQYF.

The count of this clone is one. The rearrangement uses TRBV10-3 and TRBJ2-3; D possibly corresponds to TRBD1 (6 bases). The CDR3 is 15 amino acids. Per germline, CDR1 ENHRY and CDR2 SYGVKD. Between the trimmed V and J ends, which lost 6 bases and 1 base, there was a span of 14 bases. The CDR3 region is CAIRPGQSGTDTQYF. The DNA for the CDR3 is TGTGCCATCAGACCAGGACAGTCTGGCACAGATACGCAGTATTTT.

The chain has TRBV5-8 and TRBJ2-7; weak D call: TRBD1 (6 bases). The V and J ends lost 5 bases and 5 bases respectively, with 17 bases between them. CDR1 and CDR2 (germline): SGHTS, YDEGEE. The CDR3 consists of 14 residues. This CDR3 reads CASRGGAGANEQYF. CDR3 DNA sequence: TGTGCCAGCAGAGGTGGGGCAGGGGCCAACGAGCAGTACTTC.

This sequence joins TRBV2 and TRBJ2-7; TRBD2 aligns across 10 bases. The V and J ends lost 7 bases and 3 bases, in that order; junction bases with no gene match: 21. Germline V lookup: CDR1 SNHLY, CDR2 FYNNEI. The CDR3 sequence is 19 residues long. The CDR3 region is CASTGGGGGLAATGYEQYF. CDR3 in DNA: TGTGCCAGCACCGGGGGAGGGGGTGGACTAGCGGCTACTGGCTACGAGCAGTACTTC.

This chain joins TRBV10-1 and TRBJ1-5; possibly TRBD1 for D (6 bases). The CDR3 is 16 amino acids. CDR1 WNHNN and CDR2 SYGVQD come from the germline V gene (reference sequence). V dropped 6 bases and J dropped 3 bases, with 18 bases sitting between them. The CDR3 DNA reads as TGCGCCAGCAGCGGGGGTGGCAGGGGTAACAATCAGCCCCAGCATTTT. This codes for CASSGGGRGNNQPQHF.

The CDR3 reads CASSLIGNTYEQYF. CDR3 nucleotides: TGTGCCAGCAGTTTAATAGGGAACACCTACGAGCAGTACTTC. The V call is TRBV28, the J call TRBJ2-7; D gene ambiguous. In germline, CDR1 is MDHEN, CDR2 SYDVKM. This CDR3 is built from 14 residues. Trimming cost V 2 bases and J 2 bases, with 10 bases left between them.

The rearrangement uses TRBV25-1 and TRBJ2-1; possible D gene TRBD2, 6 bases. Trimming cost V 3 bases and J 5 bases, with 14 bases left between them. The CDR3 is 15 amino acids. Germline V CDR1 and CDR2: MGHDK, SYGVNS. CDR3 region: CASSEAGSPNNEQFF. As DNA, the CDR3 is TGTGCCAGCAGTGAGGCGGGATCGCCCAACAATGAGCAGTTCTTC.

The J gene is TRBJ1-1, the V gene TRBV6-4, with D hard to call. V was shortened by 6 bases and J by 11 bases, with 19 bases between the two germline ends. From germline, CDR1 is MRHNA and CDR2 SNTAGT. The CDR3 length is 13 residues. The CDR3, as DNA: TGTGCCAGCAGATCCCCCCCTCGACCAGGCGCTTTCTTT. Amino acids: CASRSPPRPGAFF.

This clone was picked up one time. The chain links TRBV7-7 to TRBJ2-5; D may be TRBD1 or TRBD2 (5 bases each). V lost 1 base to trimming and J lost 4 bases, with 10 bases between them. This CDR3 has 14 residues. The germline CDR1 and CDR2 sequences are SSHAT and FNYEAQ (reference sequence). CDR3 loop: CASSLVGTGETQYF. The CDR3 DNA reads TGTGCCAGCAGCTTAGTCGGGACGGGAGAGACCCAGTACTTC.

This clone appeared a few times. The chain is built from TRBV6-1 and TRBJ1-2; D is uncertain. V lost 4 bases, J lost 6 bases, and 15 bases lay in between. The CDR3 has 14 residues. Germline assignment: CDR1 MNHNS and CDR2 SASEGT. CDR3: CASSGGTEINGYTF. In nucleotides, the CDR3 is TGTGCCAGCAGTGGAGGCACAGAGATTAATGGCTACACCTTC.

The chain uses TRBV30 and TRBJ1-1; D call uncertain. V lost 7 bases to trimming and J lost 0 bases, with 18 bases between them. CDR1 and CDR2 from the germline V gene are GTSNPN and SVGIG (reference sequence). This CDR3 region has 15 residues. CDR3 region: CALSRVPWVNTEAFF. The CDR3 DNA sequence: TGTGCCTTGTCAAGGGTCCCCTGGGTGAACACTGAAGCTTTCTTT.

V and J are TRBV15 and TRBJ2-7; D gene unclear. Germline V CDR1 and CDR2: LNHNV, YYDKDF (reference sequence). V was cut by 0 bases and J by 3 bases, with 6 bases left in between. CDR3 length: 13 residues. CDR3 nucleotide sequence: TGTGCCACCAGCAGAGATTCGGGCTACGAGCAGTACTTC. This encodes CATSRDSGYEQYF.

The chain is built from TRBV5-4 and TRBJ1-3; 7 bases are shared with TRBD1. The CDR3 sequence is 14 residues long. Germline CDR1 reads SGHNT; CDR2 reads YYREEE (reference sequence). Trimming removed 4 bases from V and 8 bases from J; junction bases left unmatched: 9. DNA for the CDR3: TGTGCCAGCAGCCGACAGGGACCCGCGGACACCATATATTTT. This sequence encodes CASSRQGPADTIYF.

As DNA, the CDR3 is TGTGCCTGGGCCGGCGGGACAGGGGATCCCTATGGCTACACCTTC. Protein: CAWAGGTGDPYGYTF. The chain links TRBV30 to TRBJ1-2; TRBD1 agrees at 10 bases. Losses at the gene ends were 5 bases for V and 4 bases for J; bases not matched to a gene: 10. The CDR3 runs to 15 residues. The germline V gene encodes CDR1 GTSNPN and CDR2 SVGIG (reference sequence).

In this sample, this clone turned up once. The V and J genes are TRBV4-2 and TRBJ2-1; D remains ambiguous. V shed 1 base and J shed 5 bases, with 9 bases lying between them. The CDR3 has 14 residues. Per germline, CDR1 LGHNA and CDR2 YNFKEQ. CDR3 sequence: CASSQVTLDNEQFF. In nucleotides, the CDR3 is TGTGCCAGCAGCCAAGTTACCCTAGACAATGAGCAGTTCTTC.

The genes are TRBV2 and TRBJ2-5; perhaps TRBD1 as D (6 bases). The V gene lost 6 bases and the J gene lost 9 bases, with 14 bases spanning the gap. Germline CDR1 SNHLY, CDR2 FYNNEI. The CDR3 length is 12 residues. The CDR3 region is CASRGANVAQYF. For the CDR3, the DNA is TGTGCCAGCAGGGGGGCAAATGTGGCCCAGTACTTC.

This chain uses TRBV7-8 with TRBJ2-1, with D hard to call. Germline values: CDR1 SGHVS, CDR2 FQNEAQ. Deletions cut 6 bases from V and 5 bases from J, with 5 bases between. This CDR3 spans 11 amino acids. The CDR3, as DNA: TGTGCCAGCAGTCGGAACAATGAGCAGTTCTTC. Amino acid sequence: CASSRNNEQFF. Variable domain in full (rest from reference TRBV7-8 and TRBJ2-1): GAGVSQSPRYKVAKRGQDVALRCDPISGHVSLFWYQQALGQGPEFLTYFQNEAQLDKSGLPSDRFFAERPEGSVSTLKIQRTQQEDSAVYLCASSRNNEQFFGPGTRLTVL.

The chain employs TRBV11-3 and TRBJ2-3; no clear D gene. Germline V gene data show CDR1 as SGHNT and CDR2 as YENEEA. Trimming took 2 bases from V and 2 from J, leaving 5 bases between them. The CDR3 consists of 13 residues. CDR3 region: CASSLRITDTQYF. The CDR3 DNA sequence: TGTGCCAGCAGCTTACGAATCACAGATACGCAGTATTTT.

This chain connects TRBV4-2 to TRBJ2-1; no clear D. This CDR3 comprises 19 residues. Trimming removed 0 bases at V and 4 bases at J, with 22 bases between. Germline V gene sequence: CDR1 LGHNA, CDR2 YNFKEQ. DNA of the CDR3: TGTGCCAGCAGCCAAGATGACCCCGGGTCCTACCGTGTATACAATGAGCAGTTCTTC. Translated, it gives CASSQDDPGSYRVYNEQFF.

This rearrangement joins TRBV28 to TRBJ1-4, with TRBD1 as a possible D gene (5 bases). Germline values: CDR1 MDHEN, CDR2 SYDVKM. Trimming stripped 4 bases from V and 3 bases from J, with 9 bases between. This CDR3 comprises 14 residues. Written as DNA, the CDR3 is TGTGCCAGCAGTTGGAGGGGTGCTAATGAAAAACTGTTTTTT. Its translation is CASSWRGANEKLFF.

The chain joins TRBV6-1 to TRBJ2-7; 8 nucleotides align to TRBD1. Unmatched junction bases numbered 6, after V lost 5 bases and J lost 6 bases. The length of the CDR3 is 13 residues. Per germline, CDR1 MNHNS and CDR2 SASEGT. The CDR3 spells CASSTTGESEQYF. CDR3 bases: TGTGCCAGCAGTACGACAGGGGAGAGCGAGCAGTACTTC.

The gene calls are TRBV10-1 and TRBJ2-3, with 8 bases fitting TRBD2. J was trimmed by 4 bases and V by 2 bases; bases with no gene match: 5. CDR3 length equals 15 residues. Germline V gene sequence: CDR1 WNHNN, CDR2 SYGVQD (reference sequence). The CDR3 is CASSEPSGSPDTQYF. The CDR3 bases are TGCGCCAGCAGTGAGCCGAGCGGGAGCCCAGATACGCAGTATTTT.

The genes are TRBV5-1 and TRBJ1-2; 9 nucleotides agree with TRBD1. Germline V gene sequence: CDR1 SGHRS, CDR2 YFSETQ. There are 15 residues in the CDR3. V gave up 1 base and J gave up 7 bases; unmatched junction bases: 8. CDR3 DNA: TGCGCCAGCAGCTTGCCGGACAGGGGAAGAGGTGGCTACACCTTC. Translating it yields CASSLPDRGRGGYTF.

This clone was counted a single time. This chain connects TRBV28 to TRBJ2-7, with D perhaps matching TRBD2 (5 bases). The CDR3 contains 14 residues. Per germline, CDR1 MDHEN and CDR2 SYDVKM. The V and J ends lost 6 bases and 7 bases respectively, with 19 bases between them. CDR3 DNA: TGTGCCAGCAGGGACTCCCTTTATCTTGATGAGCAGTACTTC. It translates to CASRDSLYLDEQYF.

This chain uses TRBV18 with TRBJ2-7; no definite D call. Between the trimmed V and J ends, which lost 8 bases and 3 bases, there was a span of 5 bases. The CDR3 loop spans 10 amino acids. The germline V gene encodes CDR1 KGHSH and CDR2 LQKENI. As DNA, the CDR3 is TGTGCCAGCCCGCACTACGAGCAGTACTTC. Its protein is CASPHYEQYF. Variable domain in full (rest from reference TRBV18 and TRBJ2-7): NAGVMQNPRHLVRRRGQEARLRCSPMKGHSHVYWYRQLPEEGLKFMVYLQKENIIDESGMPKERFSAEFPKEGPSILRIQQVVRGDSAAYFCASPHYEQYFGPGTRLTVT.